The 4 T cell receptor beta chains listed next were all sequenced from one sample in a study of blood T cell repertoires in COVID-19. TCRdb keeps only in-frame clones here, not all; method: immunoSEQ multiplex PCR. The data show about 320,000 clones, roughly 90% seen once. Sample: PBMCs or T cells enriched from blood (not recorded which). The receptors derive from a woman in her twenties or thirties who had been exposed to COVID-19.

A single count supports this clone. CDR3 in amino acids: CASTRLDRPDTQYF. The CDR3 DNA reads as TGTGCCAGCACCCGACTGGACAGGCCAGATACGCAGTATTTT. The rearrangement links TRBV27 to TRBJ2-3, with 7 bases matching TRBD1. Trimming at V came to 7 bases and at J to 4 bases, leaving 8 bases not matched to a gene. The V gene's germline CDR1 is MNHEY and CDR2 SMNVEV (reference sequence). The CDR3 loop spans 14 amino acids.

The chain couples TRBV2 to TRBJ1-3; 12 nucleotides align to TRBD1. Germline V lookup: CDR1 SNHLY, CDR2 FYNNEI. V was pared by 6 bases and J by 4 bases, with 4 bases of the junction left unmatched. This CDR3 region has 15 residues. In DNA, the CDR3 is TGTGCCAGCAGGAGCGGGACAGGGGGCGGAAACACCATATATTTT. It is translated as CASRSGTGGGNTIYF.

The CDR3 sequence: CASTTAGGQGLGYTF. The CDR3 nucleotides read TGTGCCAGCACCACGGCGGGTGGGCAGGGACTCGGCTACACCTTC. The V gene is TRBV7-9, the J gene TRBJ1-2; D is possibly TRBD1 (5 bases). The CDR3 contains 15 residues. Germline CDR1 is SEHNR and CDR2 is FQNEAQ (reference sequence). V was pared by 7 bases and J by 8 bases, with 23 bases between.

The chain joins TRBV11-2 to TRBJ2-4; D remains ambiguous. Per the germline V gene, CDR1 is SGHAT and CDR2 is FQNNGV. The CDR3 sequence is 13 residues long. Between the trimmed V and J ends, which lost 4 bases and 0 bases, there was a span of 4 bases. The CDR3 bases are TGTGCCAGCAGCTCAATAGCCAAAAACATTCAGTACTTC. Encoded protein: CASSSIAKNIQYF.